These T cell receptor beta chains were read from a single sample in a study of spatial heterogeneity in lung cancer. In TCRdb, the 5' RACE reads were re-called with MiXCR into one record per CDR3 protein. In the table there are around 41,000 distinct CDR3 sequences, 6% to 7.5% of which are singletons. Specimen: PBMCs, collected at surgery. The receptors derive from a female donor with early-stage non-small cell lung cancer. CDR3s include the opening cysteine and the closing phenylalanine or tryptophan. The D gene is left open where the match is weak. Part of the rows lack a size; the others show once, few, many or a class for expanded clones.

>TRBJ2-3|TRBV5-1|NA|many
TGCGCCAGCACCCCAACGGGGACCACAGATACGCAGTATTTT
CASTPTGTTDTQYF
>TRBJ2-5|TRBV5-5|NA|many
TGTGCCAGCAGCCCCAGGGAGGGGGGCCTGACAGAGACCCAGTACTTC
CASSPREGGLTETQYF
>TRBJ2-3|TRBV6-5|NA|NA
TGTGCCAGCAGTTCCGTCCATGGAGATACGCAGTATTTT
CASSSVHGDTQYF
>TRBJ2-5|TRBV5-1|TRBD1|many
TGCGCCAGCAGCCTGTTTATCGGGACAGGGAGGGAGACCCAGTACTTC
CASSLFIGTGRETQYF
>TRBJ1-3|TRBV24-1|NA|few
TGTGCCACCAGTGATCCCCGGGGGCCTGGAAACACCATATATTTT
CATSDPRGPGNTIYF
>TRBJ2-2|TRBV28|NA|many
TGTGCCAGGAAGATCACCGGGGAGCTGTTTTTT
CARKITGELFF
>TRBJ2-3|TRBV24-1|NA|few
TGTGCCACCAGGGGCAGACAATCCACAGATACGCAGTATTTT
CATRGRQSTDTQYF
>TRBJ1-6|TRBV6-5|TRBD1|NA
TGTGCCAGCAGCTTTGCGCCGACAGGGGGCAATTCACCCCTCCACTTT
CASSFAPTGGNSPLHF
>TRBJ2-3|TRBV20-1|TRBD2|many
TGCAGTGCTAGGGGGACTAGCGGGGGCACAGATACGCAGTATTTT
CSARGTSGGTDTQYF
>TRBJ1-2|TRBV20-1|NA|few
TGCAGTGCCGAACGCGGGGGGACTTATGGCTACACCTTC
CSAERGGTYGYTF
>TRBJ2-3|TRBV24-1|TRBD2|NA
TGTGCCACCAGTGAGGGACTAGTCACAGATACGCAGTATTTT
CATSEGLVTDTQYF
>TRBJ2-7|TRBV25-1|NA|many
TGTGCCAGCAACCCCGGGGCGAACTCCTACGAGCAGTACTTC
CASNPGANSYEQYF
>TRBJ2-7|TRBV5-1|TRBD1|many
TGCGCCAGCAGCTTGGGACAGGGGTGGGACGAGCAGTACTTC
CASSLGQGWDEQYF
>TRBJ2-1|TRBV20-1|NA|few
TGCAGTGCTAGTGGCAGGGACTTTTCCTACAATGAGCAGTTCTTC
CSASGRDFSYNEQFF
>TRBJ1-4|TRBV5-1|TRBD1|many
TGCGCCAGCAGCACGAGTACCGGGACAGCTAATGAAAAACTGTTTTTT
CASSTSTGTANEKLFF
>TRBJ2-3|TRBV7-9|NA|many
TGTGCCAGCAGCTTAGCAGAAGGGACACGGATGAGCACAGATACGCAGTATTTT
CASSLAEGTRMSTDTQYF
>TRBJ2-7|TRBV4-1|NA|few
TGCGCCAGCAGCCAAGAAACGTCCCACGAGCAGTACTTC
CASSQETSHEQYF
>TRBJ1-6|TRBV2|NA|many
TGTGCCAGCAGTGGCATAACTACACCCCTCCACTTT
CASSGITTPLHF
>TRBJ2-7|TRBV20-1|TRBD1|few
TGCAGTGCTAGACCCGGGACAGGGGGAAGTAGCGAGCAGTACTTC
CSARPGTGGSSEQYF
>TRBJ2-7|TRBV4-1|TRBD2|many
TGCGCCAGCAGCCAAGATCGGGAAAAAGCGGGGGGGATCTCCTACGAGCAGTACTTC
CASSQDREKAGGISYEQYF
>TRBJ1-1|TRBV5-6|TRBD1|few
TGTGCCAGCGGGACAGGGAGCATGAACACTGAAGCTTTCTTT
CASGTGSMNTEAFF
>TRBJ1-5|TRBV20-1|TRBD1|many
TGCAGTGCGAGACGGACAGGGACTTATAGCAATCAGCCCCAGCATTTT
CSARRTGTYSNQPQHF
>TRBJ2-1|TRBV4-1|TRBD2|many
TGCGCCAGCAGCTCACCCGCCGGGACTAGCGGGGGGGCGAGAGGAAATGAGCAGTTCTTC
CASSSPAGTSGGARGNEQFF
>TRBJ2-5|TRBV5-1|NA|few
TGCGCCAGCAGCTTTGTTCCCCACCAAGAGACCCAGTACTTC
CASSFVPHQETQYF
>TRBJ2-7|TRBV5-1|NA|NA
TGCGCCAGCAGCTTGATACGGAGCTCCTACGAGCAGTACTTC
CASSLIRSSYEQYF
>TRBJ2-2|TRBV3-1|NA|many
TGTGCCAGCAGCCAAGGCGGAGGGACCGGGGAGCTGTTTTTT
CASSQGGGTGELFF